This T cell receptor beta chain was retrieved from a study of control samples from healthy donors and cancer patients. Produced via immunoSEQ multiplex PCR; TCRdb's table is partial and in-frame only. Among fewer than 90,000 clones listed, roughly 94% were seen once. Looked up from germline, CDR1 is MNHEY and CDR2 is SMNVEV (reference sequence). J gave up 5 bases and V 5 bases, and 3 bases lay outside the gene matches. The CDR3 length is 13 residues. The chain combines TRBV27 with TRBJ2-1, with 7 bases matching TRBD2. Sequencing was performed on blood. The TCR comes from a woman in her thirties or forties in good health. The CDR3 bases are TGTGCCAGCAGTGGGGGAGGGAACAATGAGCAGTTCTTC. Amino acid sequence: CASSGGGNNEQFF.